The next 11 T cell receptor beta chains were all read from a single sample in a study of neurological immune-mediated disorders. TCRdb recomputed calls from the 5' RACE reads with MiXCR, one row per CDR3 protein. Of tens of thousands of distinct CDR3 sequences detected, 13% to 15% appear once; the ten largest clones hold 20% to 30%. The sample taken for sequencing was PBMCs. All receptors derive from a woman aged 50 to 60 with HTLV-1-associated myelopathy (HAM/TSP).

This clonotype was observed many times. The gene calls are TRBV7-8 and TRBJ2-2; TRBD1 aligns across 7 bases. V dropped 4 bases and J dropped 6; count of bases not matched to a gene: 2. Germline V lookup: CDR1 SGHVS, CDR2 FQNEAQ. CDR3 length: 13 residues. CDR3 DNA sequence: TGTGCCAGCAGCTCCCAGGGGGCCGGGGAGCTGTTTTTT. Amino acid sequence: CASSSQGAGELFF.

In this sample, this clonotype is medium-sized. The rearrangement uses TRBV10-2 and TRBJ1-6; D remains ambiguous. V lost 3 bases and J 12 bases, leaving 12 bases between the germline ends. The CDR3 contains 13 residues. Germline V CDR1 and CDR2: WSHSY, SAAADI. DNA for the CDR3: TGCGCCAGCAGTGAACGGGCTCGGGAACCCCTCCACTTT. Its protein is CASSERAREPLHF.

This clonotype was seen only a few times. The chain links TRBV18 to TRBJ1-5; 8 nucleotides line up with TRBD1. This CDR3 spans 14 amino acids. The germline gives CDR1 KGHSH, CDR2 LQKENI. Unmatched junction bases numbered 6, after V lost 6 bases and J lost 5 bases. CDR3 DNA sequence: TGTGCCAGCTCCCCCGGACAGGGCGATCAGCCCCAGCATTTT. Protein product: CASSPGQGDQPQHF.

This clonotype was counted ten times or more. This chain uses TRBV5-1 with TRBJ1-3, with unresolved D. Germline V gives CDR1 SGHRS, CDR2 YFSETQ. The CDR3 runs 14 residues. The V end was cut by 0 bases, the J end by 3 bases, with 7 bases between. Here the CDR3 reads CASSLAGDGNTIYF. Here the CDR3 DNA reads TGCGCCAGCAGCTTGGCCGGGGATGGAAACACCATATATTTT.

There are many counts of this clonotype. The CDR3 region is CASRIGNTDTQYF. The DNA for the CDR3 is TGTGCCAGCAGAATCGGAAACACAGATACGCAGTATTTT. This chain links TRBV12-3 or TRBV12-4 with TRBJ2-3; D is ambiguous. V lost 6 bases, J lost 2 bases, and 9 bases lay in between. The CDR3 length is 13 residues.

This clonotype was seen many times. The chain employs TRBV6-5 and TRBJ1-2; 7 bases line up with TRBD1. Trimming took 11 bases from V and 7 from J; bases not matched to a gene: 13. CDR1 and CDR2 from the germline V gene are MNHEY and SVGAGI. The CDR3 is 13 amino acids. The CDR3 is CAAASQGVGGYTF. DNA for the CDR3: TGTGCCGCCGCCAGCCAGGGGGTCGGTGGCTACACCTTC.

The sample holds a few counts of this clonotype. The V and J genes are TRBV19 and TRBJ2-6; tentatively, D is TRBD2 (5 bases). CDR1 and CDR2 from the germline V gene are LNHDA and SQIVND (reference sequence). V was trimmed by 7 bases and J by 1 base, leaving 11 bases between them. This CDR3 contains 15 residues. For the CDR3, the DNA is TGTGCCAGTACCCAAGTAGCGTCTGGGGCCAACGTCCTGACTTTC. Protein sequence: CASTQVASGANVLTF. Full variable domain (outside the CDR3, taken from reference TRBV19 and TRBJ2-6): DGGITQSPKYLFRKEGQNVTLSCEQNLNHDAMYWYRQDPGQGLRLIYYSQIVNDFQKGDIAEGYSVSREKKESFPLTVTSAQKNPTAFYLCASTQVASGANVLTFGAGSRLTVL.

In its sample, this clonotype was seen many times. V gene TRBV29-1 combines with J gene TRBJ2-2; D is perhaps TRBD1 or TRBD2 (5 bases each). The length of the CDR3 is 14 residues. V was cut by 4 bases and J by 0 bases, with 9 bases left in between. Germline-derived CDR1 and CDR2 are SQVTM and ANQGSEA. CDR3 nucleotide sequence: TGCAGCGTTGCAGGGCGGGCGAACACCGGGGAGCTGTTTTTT. It is translated as CSVAGRANTGELFF.

With regard to this clonotype: At one end the junction does not follow the germline gene, possibly because of a read error. The rearrangement links TRBV7-2 to TRBJ1-5, with a weak D call TRBD1 (6 bases). CDR1 is SGHTA, CDR2 FQGNSA, per germline. This CDR3 spans 19 amino acids. The CDR3 DNA reads as TGTGCCTGCAGCTTGAATTTGGGTGCCGCACGCGCAGGGGCTCAGCCCCAGCATTTT. This translates into CACSLNLGAARAGAQPQHF.

This clonotype was counted at least ten times. At one boundary the junction diverges from the germline segment, which might be a read error. The gene calls are TRBV5-1 and TRBJ2-1, with unresolved D. Germline CDR1 and CDR2: SGHRS and YFSETQ. This CDR3 region has 14 residues. The CDR3 DNA follows: TGCGCCAGCTCCTCGGAATCCCCCTATAATGAGCAGTTCTTC. Protein product: CASSSESPYNEQFF.

This clonotype is labeled as medium-sized. This rearrangement joins TRBV5-6 to TRBJ2-1; TRBD2 matches at 8 bases. Germline V gives CDR1 SGHDT, CDR2 YYEEEE. CDR3 length equals 16 residues. V gave up 0 bases and J gave up 4 bases; unmatched junction bases: 6. As DNA, the CDR3 is TGTGCCAGCAGCTTGGACGGGGGGGAGATATACAATGAGCAGTTCTTC. This translates into CASSLDGGEIYNEQFF.